The T cell receptor (beta chain) described here comes from a study of PD-1 blockade in classical Hodgkin lymphoma. Time point given: cycle 4 day 1 (C4D1), after 6 weeks of nivolumab. Every patient relapsed after autologous stem cell transplantation, and brentuximab vedotin exposure varied. Classification of best responses gave complete response, partial response or progressive disease. This clone appeared once. Its antigen remains unidentified. Only in-frame clones appear in the TCRdb table, and some are missing; sequencing was by immunoSEQ multiplex PCR. The table shows approximately 61,000 clones, with 70% to 90% occurring only once. General study points: Similar baseline diversity was found in complete responders and newly diagnosed patients. Healthy donors reportedly exceeded newly diagnosed patients in baseline TCR diversity. Excluded were patients who started nivolumab under 1 year after ASCT, a group that had lower diversity.

This CDR3 has 14 residues. Deletions cut 1 base from V and 10 bases from J, with 11 bases between. The V gene's germline CDR1 is SEHNR and CDR2 FQNEAQ (reference sequence). The rearrangement uses TRBV7-9 and TRBJ1-6; D gene unclear. The sequence derives from a human donor with classical Hodgkin lymphoma. The material sequenced was peripheral blood mononuclear cells (PBMCs), taken before the fourth cycle of nivolumab. The CDR3 loop is CASSLGADLSPLHF. The DNA of the CDR3 is TGTGCCAGCAGCTTAGGGGCCGACCTATCACCCCTCCACTTT.